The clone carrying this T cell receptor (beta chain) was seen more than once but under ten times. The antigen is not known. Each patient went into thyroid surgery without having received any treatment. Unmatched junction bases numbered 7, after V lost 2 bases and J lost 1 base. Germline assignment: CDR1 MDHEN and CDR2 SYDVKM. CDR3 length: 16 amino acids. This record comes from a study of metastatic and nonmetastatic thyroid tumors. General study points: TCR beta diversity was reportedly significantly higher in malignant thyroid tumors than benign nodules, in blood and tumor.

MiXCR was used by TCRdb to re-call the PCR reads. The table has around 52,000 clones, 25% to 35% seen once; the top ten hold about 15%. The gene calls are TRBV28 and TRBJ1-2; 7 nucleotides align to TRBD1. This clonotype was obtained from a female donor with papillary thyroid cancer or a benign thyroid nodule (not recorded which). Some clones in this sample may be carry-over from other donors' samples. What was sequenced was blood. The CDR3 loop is CASSLRSGGVNYGYTF. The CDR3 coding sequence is TGTGCCAGCAGTTTACGGTCAGGGGGTGTTAACTATGGCTACACCTTC.